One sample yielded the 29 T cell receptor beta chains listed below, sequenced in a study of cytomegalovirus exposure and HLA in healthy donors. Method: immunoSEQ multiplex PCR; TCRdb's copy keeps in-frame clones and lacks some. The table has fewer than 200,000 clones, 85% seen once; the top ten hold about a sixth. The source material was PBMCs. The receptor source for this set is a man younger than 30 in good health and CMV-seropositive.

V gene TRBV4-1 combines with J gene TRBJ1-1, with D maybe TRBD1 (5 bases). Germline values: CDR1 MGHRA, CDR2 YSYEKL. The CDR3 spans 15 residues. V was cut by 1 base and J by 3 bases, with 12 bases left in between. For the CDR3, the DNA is TGCGCCAGCAGCCAAGTGGCCAGGGCGGACACTGAAGCTTTCTTT. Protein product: CASSQVARADTEAFF.

This CDR3 is CASSLGLAGVHEQFF. The CDR3 region has the DNA TGTGCCAGCAGCTTAGGTCTAGCGGGGGTGCATGAGCAGTTCTTC. The rearrangement joins TRBV7-2 to TRBJ2-1; 10 positions agree with TRBD2. V lost 1 base to trimming and J lost 8 bases; unmatched junction nucleotides: 5. The CDR3 is made up of 15 amino acids. The germline gives CDR1 SGHTA, CDR2 FQGNSA.

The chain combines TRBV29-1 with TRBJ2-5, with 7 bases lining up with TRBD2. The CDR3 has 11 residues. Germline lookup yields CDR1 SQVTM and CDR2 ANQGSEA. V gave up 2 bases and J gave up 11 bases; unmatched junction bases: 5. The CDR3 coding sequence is TGCAGCGTTGAAAGACTAGCTTCACAGTACTTC. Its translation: CSVERLASQYF.

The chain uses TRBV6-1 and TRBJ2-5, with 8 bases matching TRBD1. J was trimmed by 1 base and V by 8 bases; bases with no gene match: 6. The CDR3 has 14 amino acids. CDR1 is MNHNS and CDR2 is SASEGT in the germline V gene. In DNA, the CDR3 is TGTGCCAGCCGACAGGGGATATTCCAAGAGACCCAGTACTTC. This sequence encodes CASRQGIFQETQYF.

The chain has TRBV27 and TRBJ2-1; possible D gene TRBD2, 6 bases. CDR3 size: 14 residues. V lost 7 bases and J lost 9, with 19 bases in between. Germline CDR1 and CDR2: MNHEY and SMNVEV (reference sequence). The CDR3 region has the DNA TGTGCCAGCACCCCTAGGACGGGGGAGCTTGAGCAGTTCTTC. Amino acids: CASTPRTGELEQFF.

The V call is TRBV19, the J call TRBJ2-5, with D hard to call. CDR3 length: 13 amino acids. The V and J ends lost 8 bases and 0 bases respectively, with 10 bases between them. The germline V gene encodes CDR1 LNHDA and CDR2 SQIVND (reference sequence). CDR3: CASGRRDQETQYF. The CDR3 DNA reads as TGTGCCAGTGGCAGGCGCGACCAAGAGACCCAGTACTTC.

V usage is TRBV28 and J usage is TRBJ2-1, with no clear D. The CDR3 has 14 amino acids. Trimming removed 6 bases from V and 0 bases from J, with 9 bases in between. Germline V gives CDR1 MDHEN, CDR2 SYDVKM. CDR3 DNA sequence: TGTGCCAGCAGCTTCCTTCGCTCCTACAATGAGCAGTTCTTC. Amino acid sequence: CASSFLRSYNEQFF.

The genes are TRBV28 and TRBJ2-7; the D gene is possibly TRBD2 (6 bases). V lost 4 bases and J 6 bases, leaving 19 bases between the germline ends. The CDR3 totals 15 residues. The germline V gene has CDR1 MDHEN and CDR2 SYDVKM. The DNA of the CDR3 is TGTGCCAGCAGTTCTGGGACTGCTTATGGGCGCGAGCAGTACTTC. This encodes CASSSGTAYGREQYF. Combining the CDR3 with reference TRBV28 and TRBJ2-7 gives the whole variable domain DVKVTQSSRYLVKRTGEKVFLECVQDMDHENMFWYRQDPGLGLRLIYFSYDVKMKEKGDIPEGYSVSREKKERFSLILESASTNQTSMYLCASSSGTAYGREQYFGPGTRLTVT.

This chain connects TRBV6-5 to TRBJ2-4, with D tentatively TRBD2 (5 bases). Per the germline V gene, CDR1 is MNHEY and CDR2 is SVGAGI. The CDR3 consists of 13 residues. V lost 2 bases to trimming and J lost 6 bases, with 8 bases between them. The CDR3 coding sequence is TGTGCCAGCAGTTACGACTACTTAAACATTCAGTACTTC. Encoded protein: CASSYDYLNIQYF.

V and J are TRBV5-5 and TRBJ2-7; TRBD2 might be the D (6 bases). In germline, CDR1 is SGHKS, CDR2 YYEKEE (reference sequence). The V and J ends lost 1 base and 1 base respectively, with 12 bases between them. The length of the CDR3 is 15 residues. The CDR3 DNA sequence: TGTGCCAGCAGCTTGTGGGACGGGGGTTCCTACGAGCAGTACTTC. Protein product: CASSLWDGGSYEQYF.

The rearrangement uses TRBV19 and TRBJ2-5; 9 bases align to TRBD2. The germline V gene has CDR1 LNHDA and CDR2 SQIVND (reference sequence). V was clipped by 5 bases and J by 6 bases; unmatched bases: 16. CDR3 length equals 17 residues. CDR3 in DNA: TGTGCCAGTAGTCACTCATCACTAGCGGGTCGATCACAGACCCAGTACTTC. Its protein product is CASSHSSLAGRSQTQYF.

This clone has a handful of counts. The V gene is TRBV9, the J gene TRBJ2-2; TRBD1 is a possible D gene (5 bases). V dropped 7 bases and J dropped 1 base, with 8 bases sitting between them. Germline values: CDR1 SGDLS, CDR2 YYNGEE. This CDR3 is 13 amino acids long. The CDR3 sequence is CASGQGNTGELFF. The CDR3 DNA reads TGTGCCAGCGGGCAGGGGAACACCGGGGAGCTGTTTTTT.

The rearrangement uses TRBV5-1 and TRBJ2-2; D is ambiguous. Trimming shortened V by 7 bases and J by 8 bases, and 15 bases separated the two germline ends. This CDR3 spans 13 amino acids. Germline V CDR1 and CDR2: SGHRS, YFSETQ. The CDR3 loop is CASGAEVQGELFF. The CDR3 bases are TGCGCCAGCGGTGCCGAGGTGCAAGGGGAGCTGTTTTTT. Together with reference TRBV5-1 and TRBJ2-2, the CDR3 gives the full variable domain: KAGVTQTPRYLIKTRGQQVTLSCSPISGHRSVSWYQQTPGQGLQFLFEYFSETQRNKGNFPGRFSGRQFSNSRSEMNVSTLELGDSALYLCASGAEVQGELFFGEGSRLTVL.

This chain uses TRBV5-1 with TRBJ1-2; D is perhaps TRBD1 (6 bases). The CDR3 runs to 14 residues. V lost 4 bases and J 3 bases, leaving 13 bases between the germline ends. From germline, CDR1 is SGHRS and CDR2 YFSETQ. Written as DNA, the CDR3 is TGCGCCAGCAGCCGCGGGGGGCTGGACTATGGCTACACCTTC. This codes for CASSRGGLDYGYTF.

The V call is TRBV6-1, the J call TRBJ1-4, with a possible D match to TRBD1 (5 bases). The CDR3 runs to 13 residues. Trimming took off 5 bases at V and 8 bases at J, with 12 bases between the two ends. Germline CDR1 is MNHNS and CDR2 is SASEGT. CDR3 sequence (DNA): TGTGCCAGCAGTCCCCCTTGGACAGAAAAACTGTTTTTT. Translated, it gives CASSPPWTEKLFF.

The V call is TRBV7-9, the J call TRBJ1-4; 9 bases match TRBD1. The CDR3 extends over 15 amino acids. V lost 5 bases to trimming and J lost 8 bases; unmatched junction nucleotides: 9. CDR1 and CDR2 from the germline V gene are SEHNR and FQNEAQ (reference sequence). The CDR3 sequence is CASSPGQGVSEKLFF. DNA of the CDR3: TGTGCCAGCAGCCCGGGACAGGGTGTTTCGGAAAAACTGTTTTTT.

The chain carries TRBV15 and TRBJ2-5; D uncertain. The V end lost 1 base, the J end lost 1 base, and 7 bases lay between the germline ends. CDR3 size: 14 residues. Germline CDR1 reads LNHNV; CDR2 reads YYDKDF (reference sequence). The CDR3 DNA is TGTGCCACCAGCAGAGCGGGTTTCCAAGAGACCCAGTACTTC. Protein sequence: CATSRAGFQETQYF.

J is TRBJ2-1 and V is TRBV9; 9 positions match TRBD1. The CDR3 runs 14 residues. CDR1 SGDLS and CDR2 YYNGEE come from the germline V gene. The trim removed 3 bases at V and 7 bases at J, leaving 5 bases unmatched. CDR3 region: CASSGTGVGNEQFF. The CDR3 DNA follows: TGTGCCAGCAGCGGGACAGGGGTCGGGAATGAGCAGTTCTTC.

The DNA for the CDR3 is TGTGCCAGCAGTTTCATAGGGGATGGCTACACCTTC. It is translated as CASSFIGDGYTF. This chain links TRBV28 with TRBJ1-2, with D perhaps matching TRBD1 (5 bases). The germline CDR1 and CDR2 sequences are MDHEN and SYDVKM. V gave up 3 bases and J gave up 6 bases, with 8 bases separating them. CDR3 length: 12 amino acids.

CDR3 DNA sequence: TGTGCCAGTAGTGCGGGCGTCTACAATGAGCAGTTCTTC. Its translation is CASSAGVYNEQFF. The chain carries TRBV19 and TRBJ2-1, with a tentative D call TRBD2 (5 bases). Trimming pared 5 bases from V and 3 bases from J, leaving 8 bases between. The germline CDR1 and CDR2 sequences are LNHDA and SQIVND (reference sequence). This CDR3 region has 13 residues.

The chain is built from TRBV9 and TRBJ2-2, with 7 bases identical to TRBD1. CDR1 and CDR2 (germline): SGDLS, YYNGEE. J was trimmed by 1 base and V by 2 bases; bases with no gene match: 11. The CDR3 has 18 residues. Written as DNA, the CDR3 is TGTGCCAGCAGCGTCCCCGCCCAGGGGGTGGGGAACACCGGGGAGCTGTTTTTT. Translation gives CASSVPAQGVGNTGELFF.

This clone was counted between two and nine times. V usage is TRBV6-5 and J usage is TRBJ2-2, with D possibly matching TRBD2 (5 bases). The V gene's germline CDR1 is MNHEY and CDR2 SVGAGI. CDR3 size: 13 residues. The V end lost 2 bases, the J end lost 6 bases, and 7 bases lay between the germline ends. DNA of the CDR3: TGTGCCAGCAGTTACGGGAGCCCCGGGGAGCTGTTTTTT. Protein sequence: CASSYGSPGELFF.

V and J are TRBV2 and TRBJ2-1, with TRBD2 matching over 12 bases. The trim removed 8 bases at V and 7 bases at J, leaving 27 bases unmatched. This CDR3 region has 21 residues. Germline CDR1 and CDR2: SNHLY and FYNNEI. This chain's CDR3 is CASYPATRTSGDDNRRNEQFF. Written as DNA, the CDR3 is TGTGCCAGCTACCCCGCGACAAGGACTAGCGGGGACGATAATAGGAGGAATGAGCAGTTCTTC.

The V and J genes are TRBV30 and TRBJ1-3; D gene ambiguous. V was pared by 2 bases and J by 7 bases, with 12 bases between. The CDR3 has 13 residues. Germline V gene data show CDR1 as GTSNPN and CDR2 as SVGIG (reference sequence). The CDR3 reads CAWSFESWNTIYF. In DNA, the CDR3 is TGTGCCTGGAGTTTTGAGTCCTGGAACACCATATATTTT.

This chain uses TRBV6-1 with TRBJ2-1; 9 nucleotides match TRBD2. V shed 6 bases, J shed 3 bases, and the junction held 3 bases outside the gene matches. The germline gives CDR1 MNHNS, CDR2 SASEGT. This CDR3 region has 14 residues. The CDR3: CASRLAGHYNEQFF. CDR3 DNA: TGTGCCAGCAGACTAGCGGGCCACTACAATGAGCAGTTCTTC.

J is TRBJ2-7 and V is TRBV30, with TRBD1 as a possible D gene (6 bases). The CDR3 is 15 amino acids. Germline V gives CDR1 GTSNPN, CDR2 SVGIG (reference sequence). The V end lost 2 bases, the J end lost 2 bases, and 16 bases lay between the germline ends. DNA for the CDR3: TGTGCCTGGAGTCCACAGGGCAGGAGAGCCTACGAGCAGTACTTC. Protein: CAWSPQGRRAYEQYF. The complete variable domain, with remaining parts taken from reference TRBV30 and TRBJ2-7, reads SQTIHQWPATLVQPVGSPLSLECTVEGTSNPNLYWYRQAAGRGLQLLFYSVGIGQISSEVPQNLSASRPQDRQFILSSKKLLLSDSGFYLCAWSPQGRRAYEQYFGPGTRLTVT.

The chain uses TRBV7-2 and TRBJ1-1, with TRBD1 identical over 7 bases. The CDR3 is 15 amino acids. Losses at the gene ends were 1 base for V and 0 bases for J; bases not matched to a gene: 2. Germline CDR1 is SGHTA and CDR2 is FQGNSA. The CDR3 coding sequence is TGTGCCAGCAGCTTAGGGACAGGCCTGAACACTGAAGCTTTCTTT. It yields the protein CASSLGTGLNTEAFF.

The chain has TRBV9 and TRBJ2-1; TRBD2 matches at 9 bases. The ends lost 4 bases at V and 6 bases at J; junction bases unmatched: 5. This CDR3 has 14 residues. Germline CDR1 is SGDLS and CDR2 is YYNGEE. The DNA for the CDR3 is TGTGCCAGCAGCCAAGGACTAGCGAGCAATGAGCAGTTCTTC. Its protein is CASSQGLASNEQFF.

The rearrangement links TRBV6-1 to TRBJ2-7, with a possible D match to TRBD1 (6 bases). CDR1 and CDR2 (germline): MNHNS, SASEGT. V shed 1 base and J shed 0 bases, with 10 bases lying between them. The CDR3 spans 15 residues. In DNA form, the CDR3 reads TGTGCCAGCAGTGAAGGTCGCAGGGGCTCCTACGAGCAGTACTTC. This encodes CASSEGRRGSYEQYF.